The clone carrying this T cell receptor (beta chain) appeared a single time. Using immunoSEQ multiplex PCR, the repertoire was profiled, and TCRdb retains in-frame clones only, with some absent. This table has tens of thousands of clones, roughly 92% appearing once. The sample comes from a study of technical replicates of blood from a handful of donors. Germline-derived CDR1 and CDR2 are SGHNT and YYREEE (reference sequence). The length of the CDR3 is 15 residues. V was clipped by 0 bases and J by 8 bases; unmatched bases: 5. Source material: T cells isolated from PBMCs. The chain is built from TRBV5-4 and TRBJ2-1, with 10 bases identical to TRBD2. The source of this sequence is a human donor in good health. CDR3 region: CASSLDLAGVYEQFF. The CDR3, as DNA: TGTGCCAGCAGCTTGGATCTAGCGGGAGTCTATGAGCAGTTCTTC. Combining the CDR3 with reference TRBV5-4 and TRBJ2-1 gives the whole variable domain ETGVTQSPTHLIKTRGQQVTLRCSSQSGHNTVSWYQQALGQGPQFIFQYYREEENGRGNFPPRFSGLQFPNYSSELNVNALELDDSALYLCASSLDLAGVYEQFFGPGTRLTVL.